This passage covers 15 T cell receptor beta chains from one sample sequenced in a study of CXCR3-negative and CXCR3-positive naive CD8 T cells. Study results and caveats: Researchers report that CXCR3-positive naive cells carry more hydrophobic TRB CDR3s than CXCR3-negative naive cells.

UMI-tagged TRB cDNA libraries were built via 5' RACE. TCRdb reanalyzed the 5' RACE reads, giving one entry per CDR3 protein sequence and no DNA. The sample totals 80,000 to 100,000 distinct CDR3 sequences. Their specific antigens are unknown. Sequencing input: naive CXCR3+ CD8+ T cells from blood. As for subset: CD45RO-CCR7+CD27+CD95- naive CD8+ T cells expressing CXCR3 (TNR3+). The receptors were sampled from a human donor in good health. Some clones in this sample may be carry-over from other donors' samples.

The rearrangement links TRBV6-2 or TRBV6-3 to TRBJ2-1. The germline V gene has CDR1 MNHEY and CDR2 SVGEGT. CDR3 length: 13 residues. The chain's CDR3 is CASSYVEYNEQFF.

The genes are TRBV5-1 and TRBJ1-2; TCRdb's assignment of TRBD1 cannot be checked, as there is no DNA. Germline assignment: CDR1 SGHRS and CDR2 YFSETQ. The CDR3 has 17 amino acids. CDR3 region: CASSLVGGEETFYGYTF.

The rearrangement uses TRBV15 and TRBJ2-5; absent DNA, TCRdb's TRBD1 call cannot be checked. The CDR3 extends over 15 amino acids. Looked up from germline, CDR1 is LNHNV and CDR2 is YYDKDF (reference sequence). CDR3 loop: CATSRLRGLVETQYF. Drawing the rest from reference TRBV15 and TRBJ2-5, the complete variable domain is DAMVIQNPRYQVTQFGKPVTLSCSQTLNHNVMYWYQQKSSQAPKLLFHYYDKDFNNEADTPDNFQSRRPNTSFCFLDIRSPGLGDTAMYLCATSRLRGLVETQYFGPGTRLLVL.

This chain joins TRBV27 and TRBJ2-1; TCRdb returns TRBD1, unconfirmable since there is no DNA. This CDR3 has 17 amino acids. Germline CDR1 is MNHEY and CDR2 is SMNVEV (reference sequence). This CDR3 is CASSPDLGGVAYNEQFF.

The chain couples TRBV7-9 to TRBJ2-5. The CDR3 sequence is 14 residues long. Germline V lookup: CDR1 SEHNR, CDR2 FQNEAQ (reference sequence). CDR3 region: CASSLEGHQETQYF.

The rearrangement uses TRBV15 and TRBJ2-3. The CDR3 consists of 15 residues. Looked up from germline, CDR1 is LNHNV and CDR2 is YYDKDF (reference sequence). The CDR3 loop reads CATSRRTQALDTQYF. The variable domain in full, with the rest retrieved from reference TRBV15 and TRBJ2-3, is DAMVIQNPRYQVTQFGKPVTLSCSQTLNHNVMYWYQQKSSQAPKLLFHYYDKDFNNEADTPDNFQSRRPNTSFCFLDIRSPGLGDTAMYLCATSRRTQALDTQYFGPGTRLTVL.

The V call is TRBV29-1, the J call TRBJ2-7; TCRdb's D call of TRBD1 is untestable without DNA. The CDR3 extends over 12 amino acids. Germline CDR1 and CDR2: SQVTM and ANQGSEA. This chain's CDR3 is CSVGDGDYEQYF.

This chain joins TRBV7-8 and TRBJ2-3; the D call of TRBD2 rests on TCRdb alone, since no DNA is present to check it. This CDR3 has 16 residues. From germline, CDR1 is SGHVS and CDR2 FQNEAQ. The CDR3 loop is CASTPAEVGLTDMQYF. The entire variable domain, with the rest obtained from reference TRBV7-8 and TRBJ2-3, is as follows: GAGVSQSPRYKVAKRGQDVALRCDPISGHVSLFWYQQALGQGPEFLTYFQNEAQLDKSGLPSDRFFAERPEGSVSTLKIQRTQQEDSAVYLCASTPAEVGLTDMQYFGPGTRLTVL.

The gene calls are TRBV3-1 and TRBJ2-1. Germline V gene data show CDR1 as LGHDT and CDR2 as YNNKEL (reference sequence). CDR3 length: 11 amino acids. CDR3 protein: CASSQRNEQFF.

The CDR3 spells CASSTQTGLTYEQYF. V is TRBV19 and J is TRBJ2-7; checking the TCRdb D call of TRBD1 is not possible without DNA. This CDR3 has 15 residues. Germline-derived CDR1 and CDR2 are LNHDA and SQIVND (reference sequence).

The V and J genes are TRBV23-1 and TRBJ2-7; the TCRdb call, TRBD2, lacks DNA for checking. TRBV23-1 is flagged as an ORF with uncertain function. This CDR3 has 13 residues. The chain's CDR3 is CASITIGGAEQYF.

The chain carries TRBV9 and TRBJ1-2; as DNA is missing, the TRBD1 call by TCRdb cannot be tested. This CDR3 comprises 17 residues. Germline V CDR1 and CDR2: SGDLS, YYNGEE. CDR3: CASSPGPGTPLNYGYTF. Looking up the rest from reference TRBV9 and TRBJ1-2 gives the full variable domain: DSGVTQTPKHLITATGQRVTLRCSPRSGDLSVYWYQQSLDQGLQFLIQYYNGEERAKGNILERFSAQQFPDLHSELNLSSLELGDSALYFCASSPGPGTPLNYGYTFGSGTRLTVV.

The rearrangement uses TRBV19 and TRBJ1-1. This CDR3 is built from 13 residues. Germline V lookup: CDR1 LNHDA, CDR2 SQIVND (reference sequence). CDR3 protein: CASSIDSYTEAFF.

The chain joins TRBV12-3 or TRBV12-4 to TRBJ2-7; without DNA, the TCRdb call of TRBD1 cannot be checked. The CDR3 consists of 14 residues. The chain's CDR3 is CASSISGGTYEQYF.

The chain joins TRBV12-3 or TRBV12-4 to TRBJ2-1; TCRdb's D call of TRBD1 is untestable without DNA. CDR3 length: 13 amino acids. The CDR3 loop reads CASRQGTYNEQFF.